The present TCR beta chain was sequenced within a study of blood T cell repertoires in COVID-19. The wider study: COVID-19 samples from acute and convalescent phases originated in the United States, Italy and Spain. The analysed material was cDNA or gDNA that came from T cells, B-cell-depleted T cells, or PBMCs.

This CDR3 spans 15 amino acids. V was trimmed by 1 base and J by 0 bases, leaving 8 bases between them. CDR1 and CDR2 (germline): SNHLY, FYNNEI. While infection was still active, Seattle patients were enrolled and then followed longitudinally. As originally analysed: For nucleated cells, counts were estimated from reference gene primer amplification. This table comes from immunoSEQ multiplex PCR, and its TCRdb copy is limited to in-frame clones, with some not included. The V and J calls and clone size were taken over from that table, and D and trimming were inferred from the DNA. The sample shows about 370,000 clones, roughly nine tenths of them seen only once.

The sample comprised peripheral blood. V gene TRBV2 combines with J gene TRBJ2-3, with a tentative D call TRBD2 (6 bases). This TCR was sampled from a woman aged 25 to 45 with COVID-19, enrolled during active disease. The CDR3 coding sequence is TGTGCCAGCAGTGAAGAGGAGGGAAGCACAGATACGCAGTATTTT. It encodes CASSEEEGSTDTQYF. Variable domain in full (rest from reference TRBV2 and TRBJ2-3): EPEVTQTPSHQVTQMGQEVILRCVPISNHLYFYWYRQILGQKVEFLVSFYNNEISEKSEIFDDQFSVERPDGSNFTLKIRSTKLEDSAMYFCASSEEEGSTDTQYFGPGTRLTVL.